Listed below are T cell receptor beta chains from one sample, sequenced in a study of T-cell memory formation after mild COVID-19. TCRdb independently ran MiXCR on the 5' RACE reads; one entry per CDR3 protein. The sample lists 410,000 or so distinct CDR3 sequences, 20% to 25% occurring once. Material: PBMCs or a T cell subset sorted from them (not recorded which). Receptors were obtained from an adult woman who had mild COVID-19 (a few samples of this study predate the infection). Cell type and time point are not known. Each CDR3 is given with its conserved first and last residue. A D gene is named only where the DNA matches it firmly. For some rows the clone size is stated as once, few or many, or as a class when expanded; others skip it.

j_call,v_call,d_call,clone_size,cdr3_nt,cdr3_aa
TRBJ2-2,TRBV7-3,NA,few,TGTGCCAGCAGCTTAACGCCGTCCTCGGGGGAGCTGTTTTTT,CASSLTPSSGELFF
TRBJ1-1,TRBV5-1,TRBD1,NA,TGCGCCAGCAGCTCCCCCGCGGACAGGCAGATTACTGAAGCTTTCTTT,CASSSPADRQITEAFF
TRBJ2-7,TRBV19,TRBD2,few,TGTGCCAGTAGTGCGACTAGCTCCGCCTACGAGCAGTACTTC,CASSATSSAYEQYF
TRBJ2-2,TRBV27,TRBD1,NA,TGTGCCAGCAGCCCTATTCCGGGACAGGGGGCTTACACCGGGGAGCTGTTTTTT,CASSPIPGQGAYTGELFF
TRBJ2-3,TRBV7-3,NA,NA,TGTGCCAGCAGCTTCCGGGTGGCAGATACGCAGTATTTT,CASSFRVADTQYF
TRBJ1-1,TRBV3-1,TRBD1,few,TGTGCCAGCAGCGACAGGGGGGGCACTGAAGCTTTCTTT,CASSDRGGTEAFF
TRBJ2-2,TRBV9,TRBD1,few,TGTGCCAGCAGCGTAGGACAGGGCCCCACCGGGGAGCTGTTTTTT,CASSVGQGPTGELFF
TRBJ2-1,TRBV29-1,TRBD2,NA,TGCAGCGTGAGAGCGGGAAGCTCCTACAATGAGCAGTTCTTC,CSVRAGSSYNEQFF
TRBJ2-7,TRBV12-3/TRBV12-4,TRBD1,few,TGTGCCAGCACTAAAGGACAGGACTACGAGCAGTACTTC,CASTKGQDYEQYF
TRBJ2-5,TRBV24-1,TRBD1,few,TGTGCCACCAGTGACACGCCGGGACAGGGGCTGGAGACCCAGTACTTC,CATSDTPGQGLETQYF
TRBJ1-3,TRBV7-8,NA,NA,TGTGCCAGCAGCTTAGTAAGCAGGGTCTCTGGAAACACCATATATTTT,CASSLVSRVSGNTIYF
TRBJ2-5,TRBV12-3/TRBV12-4,NA,NA,TGTGCCAGCAGGACACGGAAGGAGACCCAGTACTTC,CASRTRKETQYF
TRBJ2-1,TRBV4-3,TRBD2,NA,TGCGCCAGCAGCCAAGACGGTAGTACTAGCGGTCTATACAATGAGCAGTTCTTC,CASSQDGSTSGLYNEQFF
TRBJ2-7,TRBV7-6,TRBD2,many,TGTGCCAGCAGCCCCAGGACTAGCGGACTTTACGAGCAGTACTTC,CASSPRTSGLYEQYF
TRBJ2-5,TRBV12-3/TRBV12-4,NA,few,TGTGCCAGCAGTTCTGAGGTCCGACAAGAGACCCAGTACTTC,CASSSEVRQETQYF
TRBJ1-4,TRBV18,NA,NA,TGTGCCAGCTCACCCGTTCCAACGACAGGCACTAATGAAAAACTGTTTTTT,CASSPVPTTGTNEKLFF
TRBJ2-2,TRBV6-6,NA,few,TGTGCCAGCGAGACTGGGTACACCGGGGAGCTGTTTTTT,CASETGYTGELFF
TRBJ2-2,TRBV3-1,NA,many,TGTGCCAGCAGCCGTCCCAATGGGGCCGGGGAGCTGTTTTTT,CASSRPNGAGELFF
TRBJ2-5,TRBV6-5,TRBD1,few,TGTGCCAGCAGATCGGACAGGGGGCCAGAGACCCAGTACTTC,CASRSDRGPETQYF
TRBJ2-1,TRBV5-4,NA,NA,TGTGCCAGCAGCTTGCCAGGACTGGATAACAATGAGCAGTTCTTC,CASSLPGLDNNEQFF
TRBJ2-2,TRBV27,TRBD2,many,TGTGCCAGCAGTATGCCGGGACTAGCGGGAGGAGGGACCGGGGAGCTGTTTTTT,CASSMPGLAGGGTGELFF
TRBJ2-1,TRBV7-2,TRBD2,few,TGTGCCAGCAGCAGGAGCGGGAGGAATTACAATGAGCAGTTCTTC,CASSRSGRNYNEQFF
TRBJ2-5,TRBV7-8,NA,NA,TGTGCCAGTATCCAAGAAGTCCTAGGGGAGACCCAGTACTTC,CASIQEVLGETQYF
TRBJ1-1,TRBV27,TRBD1,many,TGTGCCAGCAGTTTAACAGGGGGATCCCTCATCCTGAACACTGAAGCTTTCTTT,CASSLTGGSLILNTEAFF
TRBJ2-7,TRBV7-2,NA,NA,TGTGCCAGCAGCTTAGATGGGGGTGCGGCGGGCGAGCAGTACTTC,CASSLDGGAAGEQYF
TRBJ2-7,TRBV4-2,TRBD1,NA,TGTGCCAGCAGCGTTAACAGGGGGATCCCCTACGAGCAGTACTTC,CASSVNRGIPYEQYF
TRBJ2-5,TRBV7-7,NA,NA,TGTGCTAGCAGCTTAGCTTCAGGGACGAAGACCCAGTACTTC,CASSLASGTKTQYF
TRBJ2-3,TRBV5-4,TRBD2,NA,TGTGACAGCAGCTTAGCTAGCGGGGCCATCACAGATACGCAGTATTTT,CDSSLASGAITDTQYF
TRBJ2-1,TRBV6-2/TRBV6-3,NA,few,TGTGCCAGCCGCCAAGCGGGGGACAGGAATGAGCAGTTCTTC,CASRQAGDRNEQFF
TRBJ2-7,TRBV18,TRBD1,few,TGTGCCAGCTCACCGGGCGGGACAGGGGGCGTTCACGAGCAGTACTTC,CASSPGGTGGVHEQYF
TRBJ2-1,TRBV12-3/TRBV12-4,NA,many,TGTGCCAGCAGAGTCGGGAGCGATGAGCAGTTCTTC,CASRVGSDEQFF
TRBJ1-1,TRBV6-1,NA,few,TGTGCCAGCGGCCGGGACACGAACACTGAAGCTTTCTTT,CASGRDTNTEAFF
TRBJ1-1,TRBV7-9,NA,many,TGTGCCAGCAGCTTAAGCGGTGGAACCGGTGAAGCTTTCTTT,CASSLSGGTGEAFF
TRBJ2-7,TRBV20-1,TRBD1,few,TGCAGTGCTTATATCAGGGGGAACGGCGAGCAGTACTTC,CSAYIRGNGEQYF
TRBJ1-1,TRBV6-5,NA,few,TGTGCCAGCAGTTACCGCCTCGTGGACACTGAAGCTTTCTTT,CASSYRLVDTEAFF